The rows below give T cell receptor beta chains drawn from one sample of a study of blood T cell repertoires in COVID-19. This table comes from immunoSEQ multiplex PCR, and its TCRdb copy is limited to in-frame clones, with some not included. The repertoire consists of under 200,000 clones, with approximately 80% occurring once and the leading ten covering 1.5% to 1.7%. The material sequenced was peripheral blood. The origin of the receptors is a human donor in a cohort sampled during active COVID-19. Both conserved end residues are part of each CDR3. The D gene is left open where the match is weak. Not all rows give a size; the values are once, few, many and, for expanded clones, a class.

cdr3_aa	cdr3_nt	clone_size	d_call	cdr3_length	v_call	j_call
CASSTSGGPYEQYF	TGTGCCAGCTCAACTAGCGGTGGCCCCTACGAGCAGTACTTC	NA	TRBD2	14	TRBV18	TRBJ2-7
CAISSPGTGAYGYTF	TGTGCCATCTCTTCCCCCGGGACAGGGGCCTATGGCTACACCTTC	NA	TRBD1	15	TRBV28	TRBJ1-2
CASSGDLETQYF	TGCGCCAGCAGCGGGGACTTGGAGACCCAGTACTTC	NA	NA	12	TRBV10-1	TRBJ2-5
CASSYSIPPGTASLGANVLTF	TGTGCCAGCAGTTACTCGATTCCCCCGGGGACAGCTTCACTCGGGGCCAACGTCCTGACTTTC	NA	TRBD1	21	TRBV6-2/TRBV6-3	TRBJ2-6
CASSSGTSGNFAYNEQFF	TGTGCCAGCAGTTCCGGGACTAGCGGGAATTTCGCCTACAATGAGCAGTTCTTC	NA	TRBD2	18	TRBV7-9	TRBJ2-1
CASSQDPTGTNHEQYF	TGCGCCAGCAGCCAAGACCCGACAGGGACCAACCACGAGCAGTACTTC	NA	TRBD1	16	TRBV4-3	TRBJ2-7
CASSQGDYEQYF	TGTGCCAGCAGCCAAGGGGACTACGAGCAGTACTTC	NA	NA	12	TRBV28	TRBJ2-7
CASSQVRLSGNSPLHF	TGTGCCAGCAGCCAAGTTCGCCTAAGCGGCAATTCACCCCTCCACTTT	NA	NA	16	TRBV14	TRBJ1-6
CASSPIPWGSGSEQYF	TGTGCCAGCAGCCCTATCCCTTGGGGAAGCGGGAGCGAGCAGTACTTC	NA	TRBD2	16	TRBV5-4	TRBJ2-7
CASSFGQRVGNEQFF	TGTGCCAGCAGCTTCGGGCAGAGGGTAGGGAATGAGCAGTTCTTC	NA	NA	15	TRBV7-2	TRBJ2-1
CASSLTGLAGGLDTQYF	TGTGCCAGCAGTTTAACGGGACTAGCGGGAGGTTTGGATACGCAGTATTTT	once	TRBD2	17	TRBV28	TRBJ2-3
CASSFETGLNEQYF	TGTGCCAGCAGCTTCGAGACAGGGCTGAACGAGCAGTACTTC	NA	TRBD1	14	TRBV7-9	TRBJ2-7
CASIPGVGNTEAFF	TGTGCCAGCATCCCCGGGGTAGGGAACACTGAAGCTTTCTTT	NA	NA	14	TRBV6-2/TRBV6-3	TRBJ1-1
CASSWGGQNTGELFF	TGTGCCAGCAGCTGGGGGGGACAAAACACCGGGGAGCTGTTTTTT	once	NA	15	TRBV7-8	TRBJ2-2
CASSQDIDYGYTF	TGTGCCAGTAGTCAGGACATCGACTATGGCTACACCTTC	NA	NA	13	TRBV19	TRBJ1-2
CATSDEGNTEAFF	TGTGCCACCAGTGATGAGGGGAACACTGAAGCTTTCTTT	once	NA	13	TRBV24-1	TRBJ1-1
CASSLNLAGGLNEQFF	TGTGCCAGCAGCTTAAATCTAGCGGGAGGCCTCAATGAGCAGTTCTTC	NA	TRBD2	16	TRBV7-9	TRBJ2-1
CASSLVVSPQETQYF	TGTGCCAGCAGCTTAGTCGTTAGTCCCCAAGAGACCCAGTACTTC	NA	NA	15	TRBV11-2	TRBJ2-5
CASSDRDGTGELFF	TGTGCCAGCAGCGACAGGGATGGGACCGGGGAGCTGTTTTTT	NA	NA	14	TRBV9	TRBJ2-2
CASSWGGGVSGANVLTF	TGTGCCAGCAGTTGGGGCGGTGGGGTCTCTGGGGCCAACGTCCTGACTTTC	NA	NA	17	TRBV27	TRBJ2-6
CASSSTGAYEQYF	TGCGCCAGCAGCAGTACAGGAGCCTACGAGCAGTACTTC	NA	NA	13	TRBV5-1	TRBJ2-7
CSVFPGTSGRAGEQFF	TGCAGCGTTTTCCCCGGGACTAGCGGGAGGGCCGGTGAGCAGTTCTTC	NA	TRBD2	16	TRBV29-1	TRBJ2-1
CASSKNPAGGSGTQYF	TGTGCCAGCAGCAAGAACCCAGCGGGGGGGTCGGGGACCCAGTACTTC	NA	NA	16	TRBV21-1	TRBJ2-5
CASSIRGKSYNEQFF	TGTGCCAGTAGTATACGAGGGAAGTCCTACAATGAGCAGTTCTTC	NA	NA	15	TRBV19	TRBJ2-1
CASSQADSDQETQYF	TGTGCCAGCAGCCAAGCGGACTCCGACCAAGAGACCCAGTACTTC	NA	NA	15	TRBV4-2	TRBJ2-5
CASSYRTGPSYEQFF	TGTGCCAGCAGTTACCGGACTGGGCCTAGCTATGAGCAGTTCTTC	NA	NA	15	TRBV6-6	TRBJ2-1
CASSLVEGAWSEQYF	TGCGCCAGCAGCTTGGTGGAGGGGGCGTGGAGCGAGCAGTACTTC	NA	NA	15	TRBV5-1	TRBJ2-7
CATSRVEQEYGYTF	TGTGCCACCAGCAGAGTAGAACAGGAGTATGGCTACACCTTC	NA	NA	14	TRBV15	TRBJ1-2
CATSRAGALTGELFF	TGTGCCACCAGCCGGGCAGGGGCCCTAACCGGGGAGCTGTTTTTT	few	NA	15	TRBV15	TRBJ2-2
CASSPPGSSYEQYF	TGTGCCAGTAGTCCCCCGGGGAGCTCCTACGAGCAGTACTTC	NA	NA	14	TRBV19	TRBJ2-7
CASSPGSGSINNEQFF	TGTGCCAGCTCACCGGGTAGCGGGAGTATCAACAATGAGCAGTTCTTC	NA	TRBD2	16	TRBV18	TRBJ2-1
CASSQGQIYGYTF	TGTGCCAGCAGTCAGGGGCAGATCTATGGCTACACCTTC	NA	NA	13	TRBV7-9	TRBJ1-2
CASSASGAAGVSSYNEQFF	TGTGCCAGCAGCGCGAGCGGGGCGGCGGGGGTCAGCTCCTACAATGAGCAGTTCTTC	NA	TRBD2	19	TRBV9	TRBJ2-1
CASSRTGLNSPLHF	TGTGCCAGCAGCCGGACAGGGCTCAACTCACCCCTCCACTTT	NA	TRBD1	14	TRBV5-4	TRBJ1-6
CASRGTSIYNEQFF	TGTGCCAGCAGGGGGACTAGCATTTACAATGAGCAGTTCTTC	NA	TRBD2	14	TRBV25-1	TRBJ2-1
CASSSTGLSYNEQFF	TGTGCCAGCAGCTCAACAGGGCTCTCCTACAATGAGCAGTTCTTC	many	NA	15	TRBV7-9	TRBJ2-1
CASSLDRGYGYTF	TGTGCCAGCAGCCTGGACAGGGGCTATGGCTACACCTTC	NA	TRBD1	13	TRBV11-2	TRBJ1-2
CASSDSPSAIDTQYF	TGTGCCAGCAGTGACTCGCCTAGCGCCATAGATACGCAGTATTTT	NA	NA	15	TRBV6-4	TRBJ2-3
CASRPHGDNEQFF	TGTGCCAGCAGGCCGCACGGAGACAATGAGCAGTTCTTC	NA	NA	13	TRBV27	TRBJ2-1
CASSQDLGSGNTIYF	TGTGCCAGCAGTCAAGATCTCGGCTCTGGAAACACCATATATTTT	NA	NA	15	TRBV4-2	TRBJ1-3
CASSNVGGAYNEQFF	TGTGCCAGCAGTAACGTTGGGGGGGCCTACAATGAGCAGTTCTTC	NA	TRBD2	15	TRBV27	TRBJ2-1
CASSPYSGTGGTYGYTF	TGTGCCAGCAGCCCCTACTCCGGGACCGGGGGGACCTATGGCTACACCTTC	few	NA	17	TRBV5-4	TRBJ1-2
CASSYSYISGNTIYF	TGTGCCAGCAGTTACTCATACATCTCTGGAAACACCATATATTTT	NA	NA	15	TRBV6-5	TRBJ1-3
CASSIRDRRYEQYF	TGTGCCAGTAGTATTCGGGACAGACGCTACGAGCAGTACTTC	NA	TRBD1	14	TRBV19	TRBJ2-7
CATSDIGVAGVPDTQYF	TGTGCCACCAGTGATATCGGAGTAGCGGGAGTACCAGATACGCAGTATTTT	NA	TRBD2	17	TRBV24-1	TRBJ2-3
CASSFSGTTYEQYF	TGTGCCAGCAGCTTTAGCGGGACGACCTACGAGCAGTACTTC	once	TRBD2	14	TRBV7-9	TRBJ2-7
CATSDFATGVDEQYF	TGTGCCACCAGTGATTTCGCCACAGGGGTGGACGAGCAGTACTTC	few	TRBD1	15	TRBV24-1	TRBJ2-7
CASSDSKEQYF	TGTGCCAGCAGCGACTCTAAAGAGCAGTACTTC	NA	NA	11	TRBV7-6	TRBJ2-7
CASSRTGGYEQYF	TGCGCCAGCAGCCGGACAGGAGGCTACGAGCAGTACTTC	NA	TRBD1	13	TRBV10-1	TRBJ2-7
CASSMSLNEKLFF	TGTGCCAGTAGTATGTCCTTAAATGAAAAACTGTTTTTT	NA	NA	13	TRBV19	TRBJ1-4
CASGRPGKDYGYTF	TGTGCCAGCGGGAGGCCAGGGAAGGACTATGGCTACACCTTC	NA	NA	14	TRBV6-6	TRBJ1-2
CASSFTGTSGAWGYEQYF	TGTGCCAGCAGCTTTACCGGGACTAGCGGGGCCTGGGGGTACGAGCAGTACTTC	NA	TRBD2	18	TRBV7-9	TRBJ2-7
CASSEQGGSYEQYF	TGTGCCAGCAGTGAACAGGGGGGATCCTACGAGCAGTACTTC	few	NA	14	TRBV6-1	TRBJ2-7
CASSALGGGYEQYF	TGTGCCAGCAGCGCGTTAGGCGGGGGGTACGAGCAGTACTTC	NA	TRBD2	14	TRBV9	TRBJ2-7
CASSLVRGWNYGYTF	TGTGCCAGCAGCTTAGTCAGGGGCTGGAACTATGGCTACACCTTC	NA	NA	15	TRBV13	TRBJ1-2
CASSQLASRGAPDTQYF	TGTGCCAGCAGCCAACTCGCTAGCCGGGGAGCACCAGATACGCAGTATTTT	NA	NA	17	TRBV14	TRBJ2-3
CASSLNPSGGAGSYEQYF	TGTGCCAGCAGCTTAAACCCTAGCGGGGGGGCCGGTAGCTACGAGCAGTACTTC	NA	TRBD2	18	TRBV7-2	TRBJ2-7
CASSLTSNSPLHF	TGTGCCAGCAGCTTAACTTCCAATTCACCCCTCCACTTT	once	NA	13	TRBV7-8	TRBJ1-6